These 10 T cell receptor beta chains originate from one sample sequenced in a study of cytomegalovirus exposure and HLA in healthy donors. A multiplex PCR was run with 60 Vbeta primers and 13 Jbeta primers. TCRdb keeps only in-frame clones here, not all; method: immunoSEQ multiplex PCR. Among about 140,000 clones listed, around 80% were seen once. Sequenced material: PBMCs. These receptors were taken from a woman between 25 and 40 years old in good health and CMV-seronegative.

The rearrangement uses TRBV5-4 and TRBJ1-1; TRBD1 matches at 7 bases. V gave up 4 bases and J gave up 1 base; unmatched junction bases: 7. There are 15 residues in the CDR3. Germline values: CDR1 SGHNT, CDR2 YYREEE (reference sequence). CDR3: CASSRGTASNTEAFF. Written as DNA, the CDR3 is TGTGCCAGCAGCCGCGGGACAGCCTCGAACACTGAAGCTTTCTTT.

The V gene is TRBV9, the J gene TRBJ2-1, with 9 bases that match TRBD2. Germline V gene sequence: CDR1 SGDLS, CDR2 YYNGEE. This CDR3 has 19 amino acids. Unmatched junction bases numbered 11, after V lost 0 bases and J lost 1 base. CDR3 amino acids: CASSVGWGLAGISYNEQFF. The CDR3 nucleotides are TGTGCCAGCAGCGTAGGATGGGGTCTAGCGGGGATTTCCTACAATGAGCAGTTCTTC.

V gene TRBV7-9 combines with J gene TRBJ2-7, with 10 bases lining up with TRBD2. Germline V gene data show CDR1 as SEHNR and CDR2 as FQNEAQ (reference sequence). V shed 5 bases, J shed 2 bases, and the junction held 12 bases outside the gene matches. This CDR3 comprises 17 residues. DNA of the CDR3: TGTGCCAGCAGCCCAAAACCGAGCGGGAGGGGCCCCTACGAGCAGTACTTC. Its protein product is CASSPKPSGRGPYEQYF.

V and J are TRBV11-2 and TRBJ2-7, with D possibly TRBD1 on 6 matching bases. The CDR3 has 14 residues. V was cut by 1 base and J by 3 bases, with 10 bases left in between. Germline V gives CDR1 SGHAT, CDR2 FQNNGV. CDR3 nucleotides: TGTGCCAGCAGCTTAGGGCAGGGGCGCTACGAGCAGTACTTC. It yields the protein CASSLGQGRYEQYF. The full variable domain, with the rest looked up from reference TRBV11-2 and TRBJ2-7, is EAGVAQSPRYKIIEKRQSVAFWCNPISGHATLYWYQQILGQGPKLLIQFQNNGVVDDSQLPKDRFSAERLKGVDSTLKIQPAKLEDSAVYLCASSLGQGRYEQYFGPGTRLTVT.

The CDR3 nucleotides are TGTGCCTGGAGTGTACGGGGGACGAGAGATACGCAGTATTTT. Its protein is CAWSVRGTRDTQYF. This sequence joins TRBV30 and TRBJ2-3; D is perhaps TRBD2 (6 bases). The CDR3 contains 14 residues. Trimming stripped 0 bases from V and 5 bases from J, with 12 bases between. Germline V lookup: CDR1 GTSNPN, CDR2 SVGIG (reference sequence).

For this clone: This sample also contains other DNA sequences that code for the same CDR3. The chain links TRBV27 to TRBJ2-7, with D possibly TRBD1 on 6 matching bases. Germline CDR1 is MNHEY and CDR2 is SMNVEV (reference sequence). With 6 bases removed from V and 3 bases from J, the gap between germline ends came to 9 bases. The CDR3 consists of 12 residues. The CDR3 sequence: CASSGRGYEQYF. The CDR3 bases are TGTGCCAGCAGCGGCAGGGGCTACGAGCAGTACTTC.

The table lists this clone with a count of one. The gene calls are TRBV2 and TRBJ2-1; 7 nucleotides agree with TRBD2. Looked up from germline, CDR1 is SNHLY and CDR2 is FYNNEI. With 0 bases clipped from V and 8 bases from J, the junction kept 4 bases outside the gene matches. The CDR3 sequence is 14 residues long. The DNA of the CDR3 is TGTGCCAGCAGTGAAGCGCTTCGGGGGGATGAGCAGTTCTTC. Its translation: CASSEALRGDEQFF.

CDR3 sequence: CAISESNTGGTGELFF. The CDR3 nucleotides are TGTGCCATCAGTGAGTCGAACACCGGAGGCACCGGGGAGCTGTTTTTT. The gene calls are TRBV10-3 and TRBJ2-2; the D gene is possibly TRBD2 (5 bases). Germline lookup yields CDR1 ENHRY and CDR2 SYGVKD. Trimming left V 0 bases short and J 4 bases short, with 12 bases between. The CDR3 length is 16 residues.

The V call is TRBV28, the J call TRBJ2-3; D is perhaps TRBD2 (5 bases). Germline V gene lookup returns CDR1 MDHEN and CDR2 SYDVKM. V was trimmed by 1 base and J by 0 bases, leaving 14 bases between them. The CDR3 consists of 17 residues. CDR3 protein: CASSLSSGFPSTDTQYF. CDR3 nucleotides: TGTGCCAGCAGTTTATCCTCGGGGTTCCCTAGCACAGATACGCAGTATTTT.

The chain couples TRBV14 to TRBJ2-5; no clear D gene. CDR1 SGHDN and CDR2 FVKESK come from the germline V gene. The V and J ends lost 2 bases and 4 bases respectively, with 8 bases between them. The CDR3 contains 13 residues. Here the CDR3 DNA reads TGTGCCAGCAGCCAACGCAGTACAGAGACCCAGTACTTC. Protein: CASSQRSTETQYF.